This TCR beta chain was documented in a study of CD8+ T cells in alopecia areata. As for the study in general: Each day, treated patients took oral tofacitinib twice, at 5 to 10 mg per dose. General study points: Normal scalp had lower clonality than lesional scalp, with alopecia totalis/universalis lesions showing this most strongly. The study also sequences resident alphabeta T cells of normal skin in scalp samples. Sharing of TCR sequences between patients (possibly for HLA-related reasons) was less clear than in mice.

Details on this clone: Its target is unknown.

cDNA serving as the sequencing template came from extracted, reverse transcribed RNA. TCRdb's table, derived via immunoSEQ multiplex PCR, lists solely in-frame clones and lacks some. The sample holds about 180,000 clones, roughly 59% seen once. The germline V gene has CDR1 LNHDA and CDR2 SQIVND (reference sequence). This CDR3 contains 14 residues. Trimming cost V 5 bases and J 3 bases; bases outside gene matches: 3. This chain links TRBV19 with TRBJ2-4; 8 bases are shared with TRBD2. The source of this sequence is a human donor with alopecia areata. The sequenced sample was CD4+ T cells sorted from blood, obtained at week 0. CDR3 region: CASSFTSGKNIQYF. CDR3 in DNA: TGTGCCAGTAGTTTTACTAGCGGCAAAAACATTCAGTACTTC.